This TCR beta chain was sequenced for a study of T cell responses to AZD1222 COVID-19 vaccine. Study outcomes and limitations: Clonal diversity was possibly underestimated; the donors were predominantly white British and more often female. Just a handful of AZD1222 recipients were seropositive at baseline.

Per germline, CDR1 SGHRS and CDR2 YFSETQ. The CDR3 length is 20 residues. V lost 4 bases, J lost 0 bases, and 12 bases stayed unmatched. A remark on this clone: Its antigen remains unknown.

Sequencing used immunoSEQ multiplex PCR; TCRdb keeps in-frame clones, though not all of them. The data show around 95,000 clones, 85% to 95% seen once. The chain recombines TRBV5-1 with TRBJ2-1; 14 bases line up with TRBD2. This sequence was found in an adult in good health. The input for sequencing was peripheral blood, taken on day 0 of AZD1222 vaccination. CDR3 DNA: TGCGCCAGCAGCCGGACGGGGACTAGCGGGAGAACCACCTCCTACAATGAGCAGTTCTTC. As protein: CASSRTGTSGRTTSYNEQFF.